The next 14 T cell receptor beta chains were all read from a single sample in a study of PD-L1 blockade in urothelial cancer. Here immunoSEQ multiplex PCR was the method, and the copy in TCRdb shows in-frame clones only, minus some. The repertoire holds 100,000 to 150,000 clones, with roughly 86% as singletons. Time point meaning: peripheral blood 6 weeks after treatment start. Sequenced material: PBMCs, taken around atezolizumab (anti-PD-L1) treatment. The receptors shown here come from a middle-aged man with urothelial cancer.

The chain carries TRBV7-9 and TRBJ1-1; no firm D call. The V gene's germline CDR1 is SEHNR and CDR2 FQNEAQ (reference sequence). The V end lost 3 bases, the J end lost 0 bases, and 8 bases lay between the germline ends. The CDR3 covers 14 residues. This chain's CDR3 is CASSFSVLNTEAFF. The DNA for the CDR3 is TGTGCCAGCAGCTTTTCAGTATTGAACACTGAAGCTTTCTTT.

V usage is TRBV5-4 and J usage is TRBJ2-7, with D perhaps matching TRBD2 (6 bases). Trimming cost V 4 bases and J 0 bases, with 14 bases left between them. The CDR3 has 15 residues. Germline CDR1 SGHNT, CDR2 YYREEE (reference sequence). The CDR3 here is CASSQNAGLSYEQYF. The CDR3 DNA is TGTGCCAGCAGCCAGAATGCGGGGCTCTCCTACGAGCAGTACTTC.

This clone showed up just once. CDR3 loop: CASSIYDRGPYEQYF. The CDR3 DNA sequence: TGCGCCAGCAGCATATACGACAGGGGCCCCTACGAGCAGTACTTC. This chain links TRBV5-1 with TRBJ2-7; 8 positions agree with TRBD1. The CDR3 runs to 15 residues. CDR1 is SGHRS, CDR2 YFSETQ, per germline. V lost 4 bases and J lost 2; bases outside the gene matches: 8.

V usage is TRBV28 and J usage is TRBJ2-5; 7 bases fit TRBD2. Germline V lookup: CDR1 MDHEN, CDR2 SYDVKM. The CDR3 consists of 13 residues. V lost 2 bases and J lost 7; bases outside the gene matches: 4. CDR3 sequence (DNA): TGTGCCAGCAGTTTAGGCGGGGGAGGGACCCAGTACTTC. Its protein product is CASSLGGGGTQYF.

The chain has TRBV11-2 and TRBJ2-7, with 9 bases that match TRBD2. With 1 base clipped from V and 4 bases from J, the junction kept 17 bases outside the gene matches. This CDR3 spans 19 amino acids. Germline loops: CDR1 SGHAT, CDR2 FQNNGV. CDR3 protein: CASSLVGVRFRTSVYEQYF. The CDR3 DNA follows: TGTGCCAGCAGCTTAGTAGGTGTGCGTTTTAGGACTAGCGTTTACGAGCAGTACTTC. The complete variable domain, with remaining parts taken from reference TRBV11-2 and TRBJ2-7, reads EAGVAQSPRYKIIEKRQSVAFWCNPISGHATLYWYQQILGQGPKLLIQFQNNGVVDDSQLPKDRFSAERLKGVDSTLKIQPAKLEDSAVYLCASSLVGVRFRTSVYEQYFGPGTRLTVT.

The chain couples TRBV6-5 to TRBJ1-3, with D perhaps matching TRBD1 (6 bases). Germline-derived CDR1 and CDR2 are MNHEY and SVGAGI. The CDR3 runs 13 residues. The ends were cut back, 6 bases at V and 4 bases at J, with 10 bases in the middle. The CDR3 here is CASRRTAGNTIYF. CDR3 coding DNA: TGTGCCAGCAGACGGACAGCCGGAAACACCATATATTTT.

The rearrangement links TRBV27 to TRBJ2-3; 7 positions agree with TRBD1. This CDR3 comprises 13 residues. Losses at the gene ends were 6 bases for V and 4 bases for J; bases not matched to a gene: 4. CDR1 is MNHEY and CDR2 is SMNVEV in the germline V gene (reference sequence). This CDR3 is CASRPTGADTQYF. In nucleotides, the CDR3 is TGTGCCAGCAGGCCTACAGGGGCAGATACGCAGTATTTT.

The CDR3 DNA is TGCGCCAGCAGCCCACTGGAGGGCGCGGTATCACCCCTCCACTTT. Translation gives CASSPLEGAVSPLHF. The V gene is TRBV4-1, the J gene TRBJ1-6, with D hard to call. Trimming removed 4 bases from V and 10 bases from J, with 17 bases in between. This CDR3 region has 15 residues. Germline lookup yields CDR1 MGHRA and CDR2 YSYEKL.

V is TRBV5-1 and J is TRBJ2-2; 11 nucleotides agree with TRBD2. J was trimmed by 4 bases and V by 0 bases; bases with no gene match: 11. CDR1 is SGHRS and CDR2 is YFSETQ in the germline V gene. The CDR3 spans 19 residues. In DNA form, the CDR3 reads TGCGCCAGCAGCTTGGCCGGGCTAGCGGGGGGCCGTAGCACCGGGGAGCTGTTTTTT. Translated, it gives CASSLAGLAGGRSTGELFF.

The V and J genes are TRBV30 and TRBJ2-3; the match to TRBD2 covers 9 bases. The germline V gene has CDR1 GTSNPN and CDR2 SVGIG (reference sequence). Trimming took 0 bases from V and 3 from J; bases not matched to a gene: 4. The CDR3 sequence is 15 residues long. CDR3 nucleotide sequence: TGTGCCTGGAGTGTTAGCGGGAGTCTTACAGATACGCAGTATTTT. Translating gives CAWSVSGSLTDTQYF. The whole variable domain, filled in from reference TRBV30 and TRBJ2-3, reads SQTIHQWPATLVQPVGSPLSLECTVEGTSNPNLYWYRQAAGRGLQLLFYSVGIGQISSEVPQNLSASRPQDRQFILSSKKLLLSDSGFYLCAWSVSGSLTDTQYFGPGTRLTVL.

The chain couples TRBV18 to TRBJ2-6, with 11 bases fitting TRBD1. CDR1 and CDR2 from the germline V gene are KGHSH and LQKENI. The CDR3 covers 17 residues. V shed 3 bases and J 3 bases; nucleotides not matched to a gene: 4. This CDR3 is CASSPGQGAFGANVLTF. In DNA form, the CDR3 reads TGTGCCAGCTCACCTGGACAGGGGGCGTTTGGGGCCAACGTCCTGACTTTC. The whole variable domain, remainder taken from reference TRBV18 and TRBJ2-6, is NAGVMQNPRHLVRRRGQEARLRCSPMKGHSHVYWYRQLPEEGLKFMVYLQKENIIDESGMPKERFSAEFPKEGPSILRIQQVVRGDSAAYFCASSPGQGAFGANVLTFGAGSRLTVL.

The J gene is TRBJ1-4, the V gene TRBV7-2, with D possibly matching TRBD1 (6 bases). Germline V lookup: CDR1 SGHTA, CDR2 FQGNSA. V was clipped by 0 bases and J by 7 bases, with 12 bases between them. The CDR3 is 15 residues long. In nucleotides, the CDR3 is TGTGCCAGCAGCTTAGCGAGAGGGACAACTGAAAAACTGTTTTTT. Encoded protein: CASSLARGTTEKLFF.

V is TRBV19 and J is TRBJ1-1, with D maybe TRBD1 (5 bases). CDR1 LNHDA and CDR2 SQIVND come from the germline V gene (reference sequence). The CDR3 spans 14 residues. Trimming shortened V by 6 bases and J by 6 bases, and 17 bases separated the two germline ends. The CDR3 coding sequence is TGTGCCAGTAGGTGGAGGGGACGCGCCTCTGAAGCTTTCTTT. Its protein product is CASRWRGRASEAFF.

The CDR3 is CASSYSRAQGTQYF. The CDR3 bases are TGTGCCAGCAGTTACTCACGGGCCCAGGGGACCCAGTACTTC. This rearrangement joins TRBV6-5 to TRBJ2-5, with D perhaps TRBD1 (5 bases). The CDR3 covers 14 residues. CDR1 and CDR2 (germline): MNHEY, SVGAGI. Trimming removed 0 bases at V and 7 bases at J, with 12 bases between.